This TCR beta chain came from a study of blood T cell repertoires in COVID-19. At the level of the study: Acute-phase and convalescent COVID-19 samples originated in the United States, Italy and Spain. In each case, the material was cDNA or gDNA derived from T cells, B-cell-depleted T cells, or PBMCs.

Per the authors' pipeline: Amplification of reference gene primers provided the estimated nucleated cell counts. Only in-frame clones appear in the TCRdb table, and some are missing; sequencing was by immunoSEQ multiplex PCR. V and J calls and clone size are as listed in that table; D and trimming were resolved from the DNA. The data show about 190,000 clones, with around 83% seen just once and 4.9% held by the top ten. The CDR3 runs 13 residues. Trimming shortened V by 1 base and J by 5 bases, and 8 bases separated the two germline ends. The germline gives CDR1 SEHNR, CDR2 FQNEAQ (reference sequence).

This clonotype originated in a woman older than 75 with acute or convalescent COVID-19. Sequenced input: peripheral blood. The V call is TRBV7-9, the J call TRBJ1-1, with D possibly being TRBD1 (5 bases). The DNA for the CDR3 is TGTGCCAGCAGCTTAGGTGGGGCAACTGAAGCTTTCTTT. This gives the protein CASSLGGATEAFF.